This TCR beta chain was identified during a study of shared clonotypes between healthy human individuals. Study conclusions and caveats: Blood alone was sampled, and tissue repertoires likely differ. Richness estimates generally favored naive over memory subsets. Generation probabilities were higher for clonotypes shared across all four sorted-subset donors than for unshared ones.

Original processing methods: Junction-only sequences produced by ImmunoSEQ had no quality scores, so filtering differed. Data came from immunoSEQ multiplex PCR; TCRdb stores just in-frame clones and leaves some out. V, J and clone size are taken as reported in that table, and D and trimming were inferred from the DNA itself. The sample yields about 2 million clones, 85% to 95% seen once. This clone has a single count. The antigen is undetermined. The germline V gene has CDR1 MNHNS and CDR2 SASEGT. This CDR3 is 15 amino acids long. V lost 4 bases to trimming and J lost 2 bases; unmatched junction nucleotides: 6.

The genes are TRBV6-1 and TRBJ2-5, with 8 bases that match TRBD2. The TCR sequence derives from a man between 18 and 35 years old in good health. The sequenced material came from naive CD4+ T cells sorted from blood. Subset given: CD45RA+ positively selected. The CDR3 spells CASSGTGTRQETQYF. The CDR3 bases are TGTGCCAGCAGTGGGACCGGGACTAGACAAGAGACCCAGTACTTC.